This T cell receptor beta chain comes out of a study of blood T cells in healthy people across ages. Donors were systemically healthy Caucasian individuals from Russia aged roughly 6 to 100 years. This CDR3 spans 17 amino acids. Trimming removed 3 bases at V and 0 bases at J, with 15 bases between. Per the germline V gene, CDR1 is KGHDR and CDR2 is SFDVKD. Regarding the study as a whole: CMV infection status of these donors was not known.

Turning to this clonotype: Its antigen is undetermined.

With a J-beta primer mix and a sample-barcoded 5' primer, a second PCR ran about 6 to 11 cycles. Each single sample gave us at least 2.5 million CDR3-containing paired-end reads. One entry per CDR3 protein, called by TCRdb with MiXCR from the 5' RACE reads. The top ten clones hold 7% to 9.5% of a sample with about 1,500,000 distinct CDR3 sequences, approximately 42% of them seen once. The sample consisted of blood. This chain joins TRBV24-1 and TRBJ2-3, with D uncertain. This receptor was taken from a woman under 30 in good health. The CDR3 spells CATSDPSAQASTDTQYF. DNA of the CDR3: TGTGCCACCAGTGATCCTTCGGCTCAAGCTAGCACAGATACGCAGTATTTT.